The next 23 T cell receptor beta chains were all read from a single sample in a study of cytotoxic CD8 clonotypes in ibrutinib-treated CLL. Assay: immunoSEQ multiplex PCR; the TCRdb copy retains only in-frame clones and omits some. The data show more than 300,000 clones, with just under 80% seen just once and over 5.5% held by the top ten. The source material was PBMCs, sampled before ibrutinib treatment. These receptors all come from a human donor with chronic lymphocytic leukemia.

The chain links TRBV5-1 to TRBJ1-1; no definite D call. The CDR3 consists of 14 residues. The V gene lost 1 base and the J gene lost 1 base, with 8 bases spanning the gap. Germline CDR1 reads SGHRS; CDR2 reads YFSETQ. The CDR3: CASSLSSGNTEAFF. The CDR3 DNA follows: TGCGCCAGCAGCTTGAGTTCAGGGAACACTGAAGCTTTCTTT.

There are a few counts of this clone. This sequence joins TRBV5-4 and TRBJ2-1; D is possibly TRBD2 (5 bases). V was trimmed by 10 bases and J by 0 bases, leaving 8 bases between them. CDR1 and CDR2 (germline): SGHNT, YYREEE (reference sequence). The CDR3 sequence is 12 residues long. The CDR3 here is CALGSSYNEQFF. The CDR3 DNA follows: TGTGCCCTTGGGAGCTCCTACAATGAGCAGTTCTTC. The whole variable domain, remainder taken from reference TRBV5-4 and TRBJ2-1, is ETGVTQSPTHLIKTRGQQVTLRCSSQSGHNTVSWYQQALGQGPQFIFQYYREEENGRGNFPPRFSGLQFPNYSSELNVNALELDDSALYLCALGSSYNEQFFGPGTRLTVL.

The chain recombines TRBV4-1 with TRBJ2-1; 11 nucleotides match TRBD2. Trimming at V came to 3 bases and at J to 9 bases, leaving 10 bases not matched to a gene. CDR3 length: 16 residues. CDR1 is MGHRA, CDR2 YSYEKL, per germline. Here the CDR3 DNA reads TGCGCCAGCAGCCAGCTACTTAGCGGGAGGGGGCGTGAGCAGTTCTTC. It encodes CASSQLLSGRGREQFF.

The chain's CDR3 is CASSVGASGSSNEQFF. CDR3 nucleotide sequence: TGTGCCAGCAGCGTAGGGGCTAGCGGGAGTTCGAATGAGCAGTTCTTC. The J gene is TRBJ2-1, the V gene TRBV9, with TRBD2 matching 10 bases. Germline trimming cut 0 bases from V and 7 bases from J; bases unmatched to any gene: 7. The CDR3 totals 16 residues. CDR1 SGDLS and CDR2 YYNGEE come from the germline V gene.

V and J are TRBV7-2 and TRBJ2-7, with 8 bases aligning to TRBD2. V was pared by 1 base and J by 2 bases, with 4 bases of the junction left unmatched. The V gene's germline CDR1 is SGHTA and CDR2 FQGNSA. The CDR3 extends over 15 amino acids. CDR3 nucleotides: TGTGCCAGCAGCTTAGTGCCGGGAGGGCCCTACGAGCAGTACTTC. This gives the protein CASSLVPGGPYEQYF.

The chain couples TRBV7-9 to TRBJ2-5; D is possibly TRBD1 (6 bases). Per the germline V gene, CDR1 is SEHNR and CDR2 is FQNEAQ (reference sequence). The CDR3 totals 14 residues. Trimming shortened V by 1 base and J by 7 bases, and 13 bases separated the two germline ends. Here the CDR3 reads CASSLDRGGWTQYF. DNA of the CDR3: TGTGCCAGCAGCTTAGATCGAGGGGGATGGACCCAGTACTTC.

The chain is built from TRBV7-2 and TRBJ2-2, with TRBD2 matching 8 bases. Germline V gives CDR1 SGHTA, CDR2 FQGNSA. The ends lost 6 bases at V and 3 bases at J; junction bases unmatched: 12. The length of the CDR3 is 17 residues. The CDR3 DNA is TGTGCCAGCAGACACGGACTAGCCGGTTCTTACACCGGGGAGCTGTTTTTT. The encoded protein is CASRHGLAGSYTGELFF.

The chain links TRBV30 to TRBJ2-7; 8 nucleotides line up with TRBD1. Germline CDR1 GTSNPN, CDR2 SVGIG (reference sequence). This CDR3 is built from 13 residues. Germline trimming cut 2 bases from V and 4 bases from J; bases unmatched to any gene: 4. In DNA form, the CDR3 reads TGTGCCTGGAGTCTAGGACAGGGATACGAGCAGTACTTC. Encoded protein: CAWSLGQGYEQYF.

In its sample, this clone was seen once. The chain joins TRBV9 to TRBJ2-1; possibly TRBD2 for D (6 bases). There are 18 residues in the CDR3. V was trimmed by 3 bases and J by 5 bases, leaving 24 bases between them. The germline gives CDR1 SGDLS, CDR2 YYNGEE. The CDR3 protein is CASSGTPQPGLKHNEQFF. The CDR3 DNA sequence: TGTGCCAGCAGCGGTACCCCCCAACCGGGACTTAAACACAATGAGCAGTTCTTC.

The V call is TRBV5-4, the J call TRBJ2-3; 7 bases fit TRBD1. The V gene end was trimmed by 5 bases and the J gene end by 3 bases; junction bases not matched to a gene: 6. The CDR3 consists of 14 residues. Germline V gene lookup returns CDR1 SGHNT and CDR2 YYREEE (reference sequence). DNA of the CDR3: TGTGCCAGCAGAGCCGGGACAGAGACAGATACGCAGTATTTT. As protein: CASRAGTETDTQYF.

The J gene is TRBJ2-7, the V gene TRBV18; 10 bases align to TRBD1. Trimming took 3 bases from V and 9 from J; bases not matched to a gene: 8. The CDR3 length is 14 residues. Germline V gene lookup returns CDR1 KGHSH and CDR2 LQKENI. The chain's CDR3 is CASSPAPGTGVQYF. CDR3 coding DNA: TGTGCCAGCTCACCTGCCCCCGGGACAGGGGTGCAGTACTTC. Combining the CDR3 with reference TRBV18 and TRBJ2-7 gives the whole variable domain NAGVMQNPRHLVRRRGQEARLRCSPMKGHSHVYWYRQLPEEGLKFMVYLQKENIIDESGMPKERFSAEFPKEGPSILRIQQVVRGDSAAYFCASSPAPGTGVQYFGPGTRLTVT.

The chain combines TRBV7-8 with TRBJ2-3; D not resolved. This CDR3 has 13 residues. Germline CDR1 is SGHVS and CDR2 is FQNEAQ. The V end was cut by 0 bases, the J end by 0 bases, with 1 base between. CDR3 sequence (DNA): TGTGCCAGCAGCTTAGCTAGCACAGATACGCAGTATTTT. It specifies CASSLASTDTQYF. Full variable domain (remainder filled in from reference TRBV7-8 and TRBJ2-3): GAGVSQSPRYKVAKRGQDVALRCDPISGHVSLFWYQQALGQGPEFLTYFQNEAQLDKSGLPSDRFFAERPEGSVSTLKIQRTQQEDSAVYLCASSLASTDTQYFGPGTRLTVL.

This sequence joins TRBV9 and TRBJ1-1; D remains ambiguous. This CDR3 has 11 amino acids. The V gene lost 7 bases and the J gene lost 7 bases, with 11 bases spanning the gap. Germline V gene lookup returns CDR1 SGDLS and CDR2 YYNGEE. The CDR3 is CASGREGEAFF. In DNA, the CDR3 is TGTGCCAGCGGCCGAGAGGGTGAAGCTTTCTTT.

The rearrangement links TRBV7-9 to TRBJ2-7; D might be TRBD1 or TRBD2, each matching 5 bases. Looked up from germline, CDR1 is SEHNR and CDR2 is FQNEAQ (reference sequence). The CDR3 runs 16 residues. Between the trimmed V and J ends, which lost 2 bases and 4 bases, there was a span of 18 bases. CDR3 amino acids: CASSLQGAERGYEQYF. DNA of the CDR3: TGTGCCAGCAGCTTACAGGGAGCGGAAAGGGGATACGAGCAGTACTTC.

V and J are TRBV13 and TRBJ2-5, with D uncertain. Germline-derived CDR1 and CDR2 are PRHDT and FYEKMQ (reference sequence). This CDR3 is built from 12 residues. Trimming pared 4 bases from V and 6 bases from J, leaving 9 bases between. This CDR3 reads CASSSSGQTQYF. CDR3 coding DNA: TGTGCCAGCAGCTCCAGTGGACAGACCCAGTACTTC.

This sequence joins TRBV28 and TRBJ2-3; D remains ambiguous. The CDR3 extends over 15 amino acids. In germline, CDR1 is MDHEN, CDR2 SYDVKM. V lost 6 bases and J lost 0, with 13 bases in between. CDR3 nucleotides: TGTGCCAGCAGCGCACCTGGGCCAAGCACAGATACGCAGTATTTT. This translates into CASSAPGPSTDTQYF.

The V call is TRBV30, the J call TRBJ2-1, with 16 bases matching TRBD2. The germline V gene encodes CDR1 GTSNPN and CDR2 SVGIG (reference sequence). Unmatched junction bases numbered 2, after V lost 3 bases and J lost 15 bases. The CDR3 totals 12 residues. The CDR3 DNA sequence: TGTGCCTGGAGGGGACTAGCGGGAGGGACGTTCTTC. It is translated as CAWRGLAGGTFF.

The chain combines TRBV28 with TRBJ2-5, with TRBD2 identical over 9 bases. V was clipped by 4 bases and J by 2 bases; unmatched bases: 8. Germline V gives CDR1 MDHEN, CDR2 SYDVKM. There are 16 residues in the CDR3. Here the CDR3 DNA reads TGTGCCAGCAGTTCCACGATAGCGGGAGATCAAGAGACCCAGTACTTC. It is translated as CASSSTIAGDQETQYF.

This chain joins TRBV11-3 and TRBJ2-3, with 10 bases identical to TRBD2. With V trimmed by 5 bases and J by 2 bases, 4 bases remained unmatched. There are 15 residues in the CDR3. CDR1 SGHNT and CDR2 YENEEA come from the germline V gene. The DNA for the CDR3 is TGTGCCAGCAGCCCCAGCGGGAGGGACACAGATACGCAGTATTTT. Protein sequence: CASSPSGRDTDTQYF.

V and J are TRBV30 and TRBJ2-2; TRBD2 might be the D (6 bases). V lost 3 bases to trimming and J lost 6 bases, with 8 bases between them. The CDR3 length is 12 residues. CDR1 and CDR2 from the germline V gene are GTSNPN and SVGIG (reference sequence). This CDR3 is CAWRWGAGELFF. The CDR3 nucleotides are TGTGCCTGGAGGTGGGGGGCCGGGGAGCTGTTTTTT.

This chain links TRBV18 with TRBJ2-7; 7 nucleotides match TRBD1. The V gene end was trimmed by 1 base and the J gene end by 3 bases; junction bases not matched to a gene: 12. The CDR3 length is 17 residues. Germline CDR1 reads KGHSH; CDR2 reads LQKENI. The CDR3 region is CASSPLEPGQRLYEQYF. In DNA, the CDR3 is TGTGCCAGCTCACCACTAGAGCCGGGACAGAGACTCTACGAGCAGTACTTC.

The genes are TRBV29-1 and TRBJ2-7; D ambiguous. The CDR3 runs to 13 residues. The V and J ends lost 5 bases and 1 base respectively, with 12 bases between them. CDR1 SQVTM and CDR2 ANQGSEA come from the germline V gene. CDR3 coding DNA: TGCAGCGTTACCATGGACGCATCCTACGAGCAGTACTTC. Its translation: CSVTMDASYEQYF.

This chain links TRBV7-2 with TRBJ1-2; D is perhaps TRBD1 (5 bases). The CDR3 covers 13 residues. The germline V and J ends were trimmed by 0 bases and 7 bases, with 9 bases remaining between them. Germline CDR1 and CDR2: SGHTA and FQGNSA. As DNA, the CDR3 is TGTGCCAGCAGCTTAGCAGGGGCAGGTGGCTACACCTTC. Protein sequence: CASSLAGAGGYTF.